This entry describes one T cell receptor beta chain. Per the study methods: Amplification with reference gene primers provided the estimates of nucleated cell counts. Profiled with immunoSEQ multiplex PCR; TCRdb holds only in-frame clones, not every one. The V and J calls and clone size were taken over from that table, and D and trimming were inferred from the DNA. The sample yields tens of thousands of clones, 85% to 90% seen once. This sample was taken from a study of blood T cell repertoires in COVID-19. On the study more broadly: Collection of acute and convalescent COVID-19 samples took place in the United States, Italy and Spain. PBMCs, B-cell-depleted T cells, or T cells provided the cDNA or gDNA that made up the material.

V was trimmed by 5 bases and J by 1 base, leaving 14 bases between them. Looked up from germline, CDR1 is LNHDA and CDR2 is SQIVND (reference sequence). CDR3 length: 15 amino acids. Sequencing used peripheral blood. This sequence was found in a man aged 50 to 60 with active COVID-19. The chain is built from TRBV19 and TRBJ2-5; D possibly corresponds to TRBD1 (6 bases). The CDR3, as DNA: TGTGCCAGTAGTGCTAGGACAGCTGGCCAAGAGACCCAGTACTTC. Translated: CASSARTAGQETQYF.